The sequence of this TCR beta chain was determined in a study of regulatory T cells in long-lasting Graves disease. Time point reported: newly diagnosed GD, antithyroid drugs for less than 3 months. The TCR library was made from RNA that had been extracted from PBMCs in TRIzol. Patients with Graves' disease were diagnosed by American Thyroid Association guidelines. As concerns this clonotype: Its cognate antigen is unknown.

General study results and limits: Compared with new cases, persistent Graves' patients showed reduced TCR diversity. Patients with persistent disease shared fewer than 3,500 public clonotypes, outpacing the 966 shared by new patients.

Construction of TCR beta libraries relied on iRepertoire HTBI primers and on Arm-PCR targeting CDR3 regions. TCRdb re-called the multiplex PCR reads with MiXCR, one entry per CDR3 protein. The sample holds roughly 320,000 distinct CDR3 sequences, approximately 16% seen once. The CDR3 runs to 17 residues. The junction had 7 bases not matched to a gene; V was cut back by 0 bases and J by 3 bases. CDR1 is LGHNA, CDR2 YSLEER, per germline. This sample also belongs to another study, concerning T cells in Graves' hyperthyroidism and ophthalmopathy. As that report states: A first-round RT-PCR of the TCR CDR3 used the HTBI primer set.

The chain couples TRBV4-3 to TRBJ1-3, with 8 bases that match TRBD1. The sample here was peripheral blood mononuclear cells (PBMCs), taken at new diagnosis, from a patient treated with antithyroid drugs. This clonotype originated in a man between 35 and 55 years old with Graves disease. CDR3 sequence reads: CASSQDPRGLGGNTIYF. CDR3 nucleotides: TGCGCCAGCAGCCAAGATCCCAGGGGGCTCGGTGGAAACACCATATATTTT.